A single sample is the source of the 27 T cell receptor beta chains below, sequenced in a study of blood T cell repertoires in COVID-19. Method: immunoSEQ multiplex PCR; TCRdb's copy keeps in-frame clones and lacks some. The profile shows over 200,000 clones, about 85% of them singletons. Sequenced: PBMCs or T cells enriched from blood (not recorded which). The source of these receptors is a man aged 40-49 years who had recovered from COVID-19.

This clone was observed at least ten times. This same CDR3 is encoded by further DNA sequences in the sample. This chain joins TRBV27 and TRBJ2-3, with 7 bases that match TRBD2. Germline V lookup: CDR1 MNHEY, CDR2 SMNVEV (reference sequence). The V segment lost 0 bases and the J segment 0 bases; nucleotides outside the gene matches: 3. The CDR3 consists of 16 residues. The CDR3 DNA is TGTGCCAGCAGTTTATCCGCTAGCGGTAGCACAGATACGCAGTATTTT. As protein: CASSLSASGSTDTQYF.

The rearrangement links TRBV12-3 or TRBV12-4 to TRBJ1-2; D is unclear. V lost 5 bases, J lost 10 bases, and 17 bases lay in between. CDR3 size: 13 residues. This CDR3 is CASSPERLVHYTF. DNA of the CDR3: TGTGCCAGCAGTCCGGAGAGGCTTGTTCACTACACCTTC.

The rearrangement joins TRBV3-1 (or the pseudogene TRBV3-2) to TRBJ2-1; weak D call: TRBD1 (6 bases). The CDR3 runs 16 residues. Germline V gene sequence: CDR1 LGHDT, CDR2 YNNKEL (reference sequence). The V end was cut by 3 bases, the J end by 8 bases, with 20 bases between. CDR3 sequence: CASSQRRLGAMDEQFF. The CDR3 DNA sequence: TGTGCCAGCAGCCAGAGACGACTGGGGGCGATGGATGAGCAGTTCTTC.

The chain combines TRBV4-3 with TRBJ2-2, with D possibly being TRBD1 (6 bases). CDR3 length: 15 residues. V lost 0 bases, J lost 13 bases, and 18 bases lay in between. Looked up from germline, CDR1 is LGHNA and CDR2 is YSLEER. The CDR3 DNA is TGCGCCAGCAGCCAAGATCGTGGCACAGGGAGAGGGCTGTTTTTT. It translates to CASSQDRGTGRGLFF.

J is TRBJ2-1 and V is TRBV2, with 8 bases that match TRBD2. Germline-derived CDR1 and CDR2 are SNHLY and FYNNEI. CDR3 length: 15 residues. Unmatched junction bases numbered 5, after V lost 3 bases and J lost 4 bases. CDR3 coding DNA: TGTGCCAGCAGTGAGAGCGGGGGACTTTACAATGAGCAGTTCTTC. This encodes CASSESGGLYNEQFF.

CDR3 bases: TGTGCCATCAGTGGCTCAGGGAGGGAATCCGGGGAGCTGTTTTTT. It is translated as CAISGSGRESGELFF. This chain connects TRBV10-3 to TRBJ2-2; 7 positions agree with TRBD2. The CDR3 is 15 amino acids. J gave up 6 bases and V 4 bases, and 8 bases lay outside the gene matches. The germline CDR1 and CDR2 sequences are ENHRY and SYGVKD.

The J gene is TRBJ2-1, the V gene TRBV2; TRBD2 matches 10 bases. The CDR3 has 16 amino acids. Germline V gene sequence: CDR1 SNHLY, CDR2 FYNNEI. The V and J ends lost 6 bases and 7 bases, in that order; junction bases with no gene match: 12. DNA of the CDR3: TGTGCCAGCAGCCCAGCGGGAGGGTCGAAATGGAATGAGCAGTTCTTC. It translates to CASSPAGGSKWNEQFF.

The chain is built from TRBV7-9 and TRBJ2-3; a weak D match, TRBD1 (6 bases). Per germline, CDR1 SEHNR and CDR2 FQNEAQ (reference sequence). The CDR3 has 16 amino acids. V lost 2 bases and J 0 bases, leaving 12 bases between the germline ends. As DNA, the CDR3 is TGTGCCAGCAGCTTATCAGGGGCCCTTAGCACAGATACGCAGTATTTT. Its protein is CASSLSGALSTDTQYF. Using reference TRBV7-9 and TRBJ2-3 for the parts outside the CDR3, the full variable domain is DTGVSQNPRHKITKRGQNVTFRCDPISEHNRLYWYRQTLGQGPEFLTYFQNEAQLEKSRLLSDRFSAERPKGSFSTLEIQRTEQGDSAMYLCASSLSGALSTDTQYFGPGTRLTVL.

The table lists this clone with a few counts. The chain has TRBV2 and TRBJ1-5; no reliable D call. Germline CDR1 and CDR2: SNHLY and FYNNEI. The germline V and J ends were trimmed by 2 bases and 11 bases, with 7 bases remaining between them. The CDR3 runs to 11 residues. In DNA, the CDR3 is TGTGCCAGCAGTGAACCCGGGGCCCAGCATTTT. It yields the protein CASSEPGAQHF.

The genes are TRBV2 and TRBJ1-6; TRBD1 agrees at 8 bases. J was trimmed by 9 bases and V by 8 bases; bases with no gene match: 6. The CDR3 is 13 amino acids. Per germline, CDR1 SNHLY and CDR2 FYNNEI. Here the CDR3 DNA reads TGTGCCAGCCGTCTACAGGGGGGTTCACCCCTCCACTTT. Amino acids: CASRLQGGSPLHF.

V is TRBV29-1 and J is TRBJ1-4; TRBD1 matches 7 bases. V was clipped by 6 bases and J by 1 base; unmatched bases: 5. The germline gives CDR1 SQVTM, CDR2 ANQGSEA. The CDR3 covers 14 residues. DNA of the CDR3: TGCAGCGTCGCGTACAGGGGAACTAATGAAAAACTGTTTTTT. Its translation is CSVAYRGTNEKLFF.

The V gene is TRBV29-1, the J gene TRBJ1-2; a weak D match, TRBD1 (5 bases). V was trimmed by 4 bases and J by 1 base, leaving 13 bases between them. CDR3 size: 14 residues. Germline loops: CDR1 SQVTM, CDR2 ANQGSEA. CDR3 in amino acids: CSVGRADFNYGYTF. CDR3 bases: TGCAGCGTTGGCAGGGCCGATTTTAACTATGGCTACACCTTC.

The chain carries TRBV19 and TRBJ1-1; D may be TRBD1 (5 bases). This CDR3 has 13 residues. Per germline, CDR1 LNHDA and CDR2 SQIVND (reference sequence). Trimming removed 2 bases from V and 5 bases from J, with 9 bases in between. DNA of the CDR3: TGTGCCAGTAGTATATGGGGGGGGACTGAAGCTTTCTTT. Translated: CASSIWGGTEAFF.

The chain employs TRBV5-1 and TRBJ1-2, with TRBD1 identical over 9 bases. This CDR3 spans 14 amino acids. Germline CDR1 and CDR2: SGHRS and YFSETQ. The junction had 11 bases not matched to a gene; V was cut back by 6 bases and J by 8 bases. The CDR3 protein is CASKEGQGPLGYTF. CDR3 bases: TGCGCCAGCAAGGAGGGACAGGGCCCCCTCGGCTACACCTTC. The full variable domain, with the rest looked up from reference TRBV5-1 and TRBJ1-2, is KAGVTQTPRYLIKTRGQQVTLSCSPISGHRSVSWYQQTPGQGLQFLFEYFSETQRNKGNFPGRFSGRQFSNSRSEMNVSTLELGDSALYLCASKEGQGPLGYTFGSGTRLTVV.

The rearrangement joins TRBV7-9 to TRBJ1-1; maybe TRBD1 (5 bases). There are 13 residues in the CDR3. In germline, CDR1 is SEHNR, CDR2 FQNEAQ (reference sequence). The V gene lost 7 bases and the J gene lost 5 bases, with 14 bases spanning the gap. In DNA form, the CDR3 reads TGTGCCAGCACCCGAGGGGCGGGAACTGAAGCTTTCTTT. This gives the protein CASTRGAGTEAFF.

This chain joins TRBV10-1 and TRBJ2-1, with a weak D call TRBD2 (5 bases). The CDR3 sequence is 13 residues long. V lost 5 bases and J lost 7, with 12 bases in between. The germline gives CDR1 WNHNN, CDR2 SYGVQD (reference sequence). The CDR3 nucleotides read TGCGCCAGCAGTAGGAATACGGGGAATGAGCAGTTCTTC. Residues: CASSRNTGNEQFF.

The CDR3, as DNA: TGTGCCACCAGTGATTTGAGCCCCTTGCGAACCTACGAGCAGTACTTC. It is translated as CATSDLSPLRTYEQYF. The V gene is TRBV24-1, the J gene TRBJ2-7, with no clear D. CDR3 length: 16 amino acids. Trimming cost V 0 bases and J 2 bases, with 13 bases left between them. Germline V gene sequence: CDR1 KGHDR, CDR2 SFDVKD.

The DNA of the CDR3 is TGTGCCAGAAGCTCCCGGAACGGACAGGGCGATTCGGGGCAGCCCCAGCATTTT. Protein product: CARSSRNGQGDSGQPQHF. J is TRBJ1-5 and V is TRBV5-3; 8 nucleotides align to TRBD1. TRBV5-3 belongs to the ORF category, with a function that is uncertain. The CDR3 contains 18 residues. The J segment lost 7 bases and the V segment lost 3 bases, leaving 18 bases of the junction unmatched.

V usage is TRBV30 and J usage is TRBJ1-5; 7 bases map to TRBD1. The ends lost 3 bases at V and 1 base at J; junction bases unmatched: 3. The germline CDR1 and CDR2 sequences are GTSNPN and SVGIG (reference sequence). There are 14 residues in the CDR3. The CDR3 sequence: CAWSRQGSNQPQHF. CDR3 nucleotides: TGTGCCTGGAGCCGACAGGGAAGCAATCAGCCCCAGCATTTT.

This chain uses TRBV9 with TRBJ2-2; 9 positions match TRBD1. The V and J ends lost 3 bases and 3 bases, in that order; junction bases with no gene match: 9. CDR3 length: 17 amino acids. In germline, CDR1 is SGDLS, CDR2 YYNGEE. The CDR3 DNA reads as TGTGCCAGCAGCGCCCCGTACAGGGGGCCCGACACCGGGGAGCTGTTTTTT. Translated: CASSAPYRGPDTGELFF.

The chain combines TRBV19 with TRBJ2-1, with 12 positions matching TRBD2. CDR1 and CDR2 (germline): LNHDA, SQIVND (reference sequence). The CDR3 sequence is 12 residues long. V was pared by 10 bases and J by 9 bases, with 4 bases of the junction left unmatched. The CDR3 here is CATTSGRPEQFF. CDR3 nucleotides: TGTGCCACTACTAGCGGGAGGCCTGAGCAGTTCTTC.

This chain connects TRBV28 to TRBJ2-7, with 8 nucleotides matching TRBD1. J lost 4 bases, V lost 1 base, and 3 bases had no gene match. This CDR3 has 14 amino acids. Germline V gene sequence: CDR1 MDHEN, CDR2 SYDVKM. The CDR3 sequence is CASSLSGGRYEQYF. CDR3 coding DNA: TGTGCCAGCAGTTTATCAGGGGGCAGATACGAGCAGTACTTC. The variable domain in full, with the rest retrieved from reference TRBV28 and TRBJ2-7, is DVKVTQSSRYLVKRTGEKVFLECVQDMDHENMFWYRQDPGLGLRLIYFSYDVKMKEKGDIPEGYSVSREKKERFSLILESASTNQTSMYLCASSLSGGRYEQYFGPGTRLTVT.

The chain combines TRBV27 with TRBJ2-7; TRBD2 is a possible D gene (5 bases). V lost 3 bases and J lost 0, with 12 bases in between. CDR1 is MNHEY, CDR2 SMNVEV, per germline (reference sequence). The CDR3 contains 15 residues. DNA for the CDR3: TGTGCCAGCAGTTTTTCTGCGGGTCACTCCTACGAGCAGTACTTC. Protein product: CASSFSAGHSYEQYF.

The CDR3, as DNA: TGTGCCAGCAGCCTGGGCGGGAGCGACACCGGGGAGCTGTTTTTT. It is translated as CASSLGGSDTGELFF. V and J are TRBV5-4 and TRBJ2-2, with 7 bases identical to TRBD2. Trimming cost V 4 bases and J 3 bases; bases outside gene matches: 6. CDR1 is SGHNT and CDR2 is YYREEE in the germline V gene (reference sequence). The CDR3 runs 15 residues.

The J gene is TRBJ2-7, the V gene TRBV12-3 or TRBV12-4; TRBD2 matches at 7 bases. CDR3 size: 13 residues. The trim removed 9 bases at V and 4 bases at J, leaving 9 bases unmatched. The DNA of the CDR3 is TGTGCCAGTGCGAGCGGGAATAGGTACGAGCAGTACTTC. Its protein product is CASASGNRYEQYF.

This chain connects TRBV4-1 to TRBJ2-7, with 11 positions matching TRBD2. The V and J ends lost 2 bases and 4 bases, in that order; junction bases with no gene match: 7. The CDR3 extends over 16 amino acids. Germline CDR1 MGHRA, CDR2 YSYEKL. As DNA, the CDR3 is TGCGCCAGCAGCCAAATAATAGCGGGAGGGGATTACGAGCAGTACTTC. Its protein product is CASSQIIAGGDYEQYF.

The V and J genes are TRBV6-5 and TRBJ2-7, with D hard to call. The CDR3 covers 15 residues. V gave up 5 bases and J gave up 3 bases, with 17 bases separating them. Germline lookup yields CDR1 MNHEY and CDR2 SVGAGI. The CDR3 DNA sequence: TGTGCCAGCAGTCCTACAGCTGGCACCATCTACGAGCAGTACTTC. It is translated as CASSPTAGTIYEQYF.